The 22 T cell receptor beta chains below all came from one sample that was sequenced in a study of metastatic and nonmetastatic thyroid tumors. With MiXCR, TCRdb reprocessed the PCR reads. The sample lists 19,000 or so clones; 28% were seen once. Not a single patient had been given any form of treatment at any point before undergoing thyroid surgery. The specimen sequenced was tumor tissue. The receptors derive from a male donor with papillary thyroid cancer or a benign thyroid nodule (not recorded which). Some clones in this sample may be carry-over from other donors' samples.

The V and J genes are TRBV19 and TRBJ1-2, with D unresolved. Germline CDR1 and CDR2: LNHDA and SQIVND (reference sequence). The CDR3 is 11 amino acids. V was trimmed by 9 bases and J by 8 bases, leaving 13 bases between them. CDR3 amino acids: CASGHGRGYTF. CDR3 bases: TGTGCCAGCGGCCATGGAAGAGGCTACACCTTC. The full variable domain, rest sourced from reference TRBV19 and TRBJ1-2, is DGGITQSPKYLFRKEGQNVTLSCEQNLNHDAMYWYRQDPGQGLRLIYYSQIVNDFQKGDIAEGYSVSREKKESFPLTVTSAQKNPTAFYLCASGHGRGYTFGSGTRLTVV.

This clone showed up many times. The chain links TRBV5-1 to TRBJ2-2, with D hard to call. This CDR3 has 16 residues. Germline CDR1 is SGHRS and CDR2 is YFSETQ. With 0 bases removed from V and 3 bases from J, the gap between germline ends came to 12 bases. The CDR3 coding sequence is TGCGCCAGCAGCTTGGCGGAGCGTCTCGACACCGGGGAGCTGTTTTTT. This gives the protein CASSLAERLDTGELFF.

CDR3 DNA: TGTGCCAGCAGCTCACCGCGGGACAGATACACAGATACGCAGTATTTT. Translated: CASSSPRDRYTDTQYF. The chain links TRBV7-2 to TRBJ2-3; tentatively, D is TRBD1 (7 bases). Germline V gene sequence: CDR1 SGHTA, CDR2 FQGNSA. With 4 bases removed from V and 2 bases from J, the gap between germline ends came to 16 bases. CDR3 size: 16 residues.

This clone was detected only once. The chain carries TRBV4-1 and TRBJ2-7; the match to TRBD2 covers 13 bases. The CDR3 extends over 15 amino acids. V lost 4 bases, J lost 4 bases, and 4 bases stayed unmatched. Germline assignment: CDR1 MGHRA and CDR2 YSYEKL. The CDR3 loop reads CASSPGLAGLYEQYF. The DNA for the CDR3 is TGCGCCAGCAGCCCGGGACTAGCGGGATTATACGAGCAGTACTTC.

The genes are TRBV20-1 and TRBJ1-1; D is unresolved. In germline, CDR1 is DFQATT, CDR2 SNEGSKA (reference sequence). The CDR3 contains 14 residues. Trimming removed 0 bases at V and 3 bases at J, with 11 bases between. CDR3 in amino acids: CSAREAADYTEAFF. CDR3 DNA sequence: TGCAGTGCTAGAGAAGCGGCGGATTACACTGAAGCTTTCTTT.

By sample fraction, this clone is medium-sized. The CDR3 region is CASSDDRANYGYTF. In DNA form, the CDR3 reads TGTGCCAGCAGTGATGACAGAGCTAACTATGGCTACACCTTC. This chain joins TRBV2 and TRBJ1-2; tentatively, D is TRBD1 (5 bases). Germline V gene data show CDR1 as SNHLY and CDR2 as FYNNEI. V lost 3 bases and J lost 0, with 8 bases in between. The CDR3 consists of 14 residues. The complete variable domain, with remaining parts taken from reference TRBV2 and TRBJ1-2, reads EPEVTQTPSHQVTQMGQEVILRCVPISNHLYFYWYRQILGQKVEFLVSFYNNEISEKSEIFDDQFSVERPDGSNFTLKIRSTKLEDSAMYFCASSDDRANYGYTFGSGTRLTVV.

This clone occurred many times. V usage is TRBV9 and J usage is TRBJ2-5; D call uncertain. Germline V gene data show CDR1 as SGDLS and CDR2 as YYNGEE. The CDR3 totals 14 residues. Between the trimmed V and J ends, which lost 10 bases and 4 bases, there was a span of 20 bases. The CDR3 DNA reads TGTGCCGCGAGCCGGACCCCCTCTGGAGAGACCCAGTACTTC. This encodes CAASRTPSGETQYF.

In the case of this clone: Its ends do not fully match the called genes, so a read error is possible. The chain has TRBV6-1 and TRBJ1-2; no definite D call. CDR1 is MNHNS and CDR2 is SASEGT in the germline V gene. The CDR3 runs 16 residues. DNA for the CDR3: TGTGCCAGCGGTGAAGCGGCTTTTTCGTCTAACTATGGCTACACCTTC. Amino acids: CASGEAAFSSNYGYTF.

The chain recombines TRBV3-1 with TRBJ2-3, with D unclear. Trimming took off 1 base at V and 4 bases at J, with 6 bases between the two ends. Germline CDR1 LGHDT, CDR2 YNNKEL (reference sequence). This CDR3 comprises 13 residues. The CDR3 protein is CASSQVGSDTQYF. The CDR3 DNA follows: TGTGCCAGCAGCCAAGTGGGGTCAGATACGCAGTATTTT.

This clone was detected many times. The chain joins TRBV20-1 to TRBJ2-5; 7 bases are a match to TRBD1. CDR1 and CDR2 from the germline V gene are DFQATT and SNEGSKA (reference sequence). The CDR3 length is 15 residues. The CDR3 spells CSERGFGDREETQYF. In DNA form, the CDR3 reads TGCAGCGAGAGGGGGTTTGGGGACAGAGAAGAGACCCAGTACTTC.

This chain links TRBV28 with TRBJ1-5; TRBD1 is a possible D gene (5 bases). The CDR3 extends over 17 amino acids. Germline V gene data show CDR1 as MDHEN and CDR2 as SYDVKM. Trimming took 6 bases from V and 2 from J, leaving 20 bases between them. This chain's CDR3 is CASSPASRFRGNQPQHF. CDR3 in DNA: TGTGCCAGCAGCCCGGCGTCGAGGTTCAGGGGCAATCAGCCCCAGCATTTT. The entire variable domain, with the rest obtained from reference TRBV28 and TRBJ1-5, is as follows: DVKVTQSSRYLVKRTGEKVFLECVQDMDHENMFWYRQDPGLGLRLIYFSYDVKMKEKGDIPEGYSVSREKKERFSLILESASTNQTSMYLCASSPASRFRGNQPQHFGDGTRLSIL.

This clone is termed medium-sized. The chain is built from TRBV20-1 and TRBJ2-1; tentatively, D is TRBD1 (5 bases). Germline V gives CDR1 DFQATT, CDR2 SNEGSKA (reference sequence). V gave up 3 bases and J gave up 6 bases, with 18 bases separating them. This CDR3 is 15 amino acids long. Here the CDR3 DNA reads TGCAGTGCTAGTTCAGGCCTCGAAAGGGGCAATGAGCAGTTCTTC. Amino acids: CSASSGLERGNEQFF.

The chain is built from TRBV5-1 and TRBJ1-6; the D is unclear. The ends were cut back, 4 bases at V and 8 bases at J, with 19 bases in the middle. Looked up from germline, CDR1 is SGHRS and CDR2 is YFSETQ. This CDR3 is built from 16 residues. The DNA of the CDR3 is TGCGCCAGCAGCACGCTAGGAATGGGGTTAGATTCACCCCTCCACTTT. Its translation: CASSTLGMGLDSPLHF.

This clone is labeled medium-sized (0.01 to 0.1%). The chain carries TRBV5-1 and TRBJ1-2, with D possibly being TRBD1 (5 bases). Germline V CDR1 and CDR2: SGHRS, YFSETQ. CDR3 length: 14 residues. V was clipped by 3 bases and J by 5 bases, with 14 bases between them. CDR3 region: CASSSGTVLYGYTF. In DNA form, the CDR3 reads TGCGCCAGCAGCTCCGGGACCGTACTTTATGGCTACACCTTC. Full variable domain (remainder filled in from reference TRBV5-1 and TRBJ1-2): KAGVTQTPRYLIKTRGQQVTLSCSPISGHRSVSWYQQTPGQGLQFLFEYFSETQRNKGNFPGRFSGRQFSNSRSEMNVSTLELGDSALYLCASSSGTVLYGYTFGSGTRLTVV.

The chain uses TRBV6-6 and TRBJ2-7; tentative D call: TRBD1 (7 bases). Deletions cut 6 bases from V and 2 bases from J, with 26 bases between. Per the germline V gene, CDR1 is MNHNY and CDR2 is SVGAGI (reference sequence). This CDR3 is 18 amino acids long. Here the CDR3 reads CASSKGAGGSTGAYEQYF. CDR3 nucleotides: TGTGCCAGCAGCAAGGGGGCTGGGGGGTCCACGGGGGCCTACGAGCAGTACTTC.

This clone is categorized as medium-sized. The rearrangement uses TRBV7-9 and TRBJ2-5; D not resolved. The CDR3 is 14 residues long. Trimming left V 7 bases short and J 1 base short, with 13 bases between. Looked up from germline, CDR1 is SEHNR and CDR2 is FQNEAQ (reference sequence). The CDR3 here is CASTPEDFQETQYF. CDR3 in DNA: TGTGCCAGCACCCCAGAGGATTTCCAAGAGACCCAGTACTTC. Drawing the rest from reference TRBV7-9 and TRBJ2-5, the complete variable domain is DTGVSQNPRHKITKRGQNVTFRCDPISEHNRLYWYRQTLGQGPEFLTYFQNEAQLEKSRLLSDRFSAERPKGSFSTLEIQRTEQGDSAMYLCASTPEDFQETQYFGPGTRLLVL.

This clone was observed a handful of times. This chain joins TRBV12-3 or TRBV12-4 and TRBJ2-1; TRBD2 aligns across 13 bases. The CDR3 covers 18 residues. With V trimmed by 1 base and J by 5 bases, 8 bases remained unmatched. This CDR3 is CASSLGTSGSVKNNEQFF. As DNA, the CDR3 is TGTGCCAGCAGTTTAGGGACTAGCGGGAGTGTTAAGAACAATGAGCAGTTCTTC.

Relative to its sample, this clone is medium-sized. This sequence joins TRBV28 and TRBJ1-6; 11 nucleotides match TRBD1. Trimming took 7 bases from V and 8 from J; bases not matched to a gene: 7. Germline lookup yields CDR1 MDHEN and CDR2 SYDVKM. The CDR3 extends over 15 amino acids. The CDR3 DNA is TGTGCCAGCACCCCCGGACAGGGGGCATATTCACCCCTCCACTTT. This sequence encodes CASTPGQGAYSPLHF.

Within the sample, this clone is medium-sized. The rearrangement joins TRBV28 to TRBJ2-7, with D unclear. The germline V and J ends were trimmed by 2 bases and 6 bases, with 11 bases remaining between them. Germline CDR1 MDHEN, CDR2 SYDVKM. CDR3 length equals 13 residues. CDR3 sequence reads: CASSLGFESEQYF. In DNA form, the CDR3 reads TGTGCCAGCAGTTTAGGGTTCGAGAGCGAGCAGTACTTC.

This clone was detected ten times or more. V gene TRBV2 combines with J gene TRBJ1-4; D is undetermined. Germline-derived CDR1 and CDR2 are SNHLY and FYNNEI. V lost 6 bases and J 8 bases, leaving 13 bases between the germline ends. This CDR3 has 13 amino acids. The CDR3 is CASSLVPWEKLFF. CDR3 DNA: TGTGCCAGCAGCCTGGTCCCGTGGGAAAAACTGTTTTTT. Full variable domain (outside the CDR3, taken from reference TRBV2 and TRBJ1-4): EPEVTQTPSHQVTQMGQEVILRCVPISNHLYFYWYRQILGQKVEFLVSFYNNEISEKSEIFDDQFSVERPDGSNFTLKIRSTKLEDSAMYFCASSLVPWEKLFFGSGTQLSVL.

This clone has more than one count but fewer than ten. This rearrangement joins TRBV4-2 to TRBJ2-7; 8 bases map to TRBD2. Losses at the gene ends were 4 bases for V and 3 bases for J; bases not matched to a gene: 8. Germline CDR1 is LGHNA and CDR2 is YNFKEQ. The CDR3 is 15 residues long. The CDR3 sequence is CASSLDTSGVYEQYF. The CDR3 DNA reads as TGTGCCAGCAGCCTCGATACTAGCGGAGTCTACGAGCAGTACTTC.

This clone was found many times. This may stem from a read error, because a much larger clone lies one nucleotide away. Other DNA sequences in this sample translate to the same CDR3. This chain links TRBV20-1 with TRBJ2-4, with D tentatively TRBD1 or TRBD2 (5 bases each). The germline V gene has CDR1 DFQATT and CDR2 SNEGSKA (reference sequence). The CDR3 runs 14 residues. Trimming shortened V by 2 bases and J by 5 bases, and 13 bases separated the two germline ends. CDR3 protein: CSARPGQWENIQYF. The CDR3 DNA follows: TGCAGTGCTAGACCGGGGCAGTGGGAAAACATTCAGTACTTC.